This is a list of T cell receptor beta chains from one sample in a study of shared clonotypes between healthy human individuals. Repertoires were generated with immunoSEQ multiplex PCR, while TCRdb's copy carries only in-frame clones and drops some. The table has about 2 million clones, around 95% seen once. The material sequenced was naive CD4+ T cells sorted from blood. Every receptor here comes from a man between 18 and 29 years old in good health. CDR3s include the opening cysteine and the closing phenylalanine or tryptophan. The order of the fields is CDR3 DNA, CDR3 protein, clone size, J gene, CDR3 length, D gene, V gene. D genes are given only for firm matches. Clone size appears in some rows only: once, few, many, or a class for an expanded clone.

TGCGCCAGCAGCCCAATAACAGGGGAAGAGACCCAGTACTTC | CASSPITGEETQYF | . | TRBJ2-5 | 14 | TRBD1 | TRBV5-1
TGTGCCAGCACCTCAGGCTACAATGAGCAGTTCTTC | CASTSGYNEQFF | . | TRBJ2-1 | 12 | . | TRBV27
TGCGCCAGCAGCCTGGGACAGGCGGGGACCTACGAGCAGTACTTC | CASSLGQAGTYEQYF | once | TRBJ2-7 | 15 | TRBD1 | TRBV4-1
TGCGCCAGCAGCCAAGACTACAGGAATGGCTACACCTTC | CASSQDYRNGYTF | . | TRBJ1-2 | 13 | . | TRBV4-3
TGCGCCAGCAGCGACTCAGGGGGTTCGTACTACGAGCAGTACTTC | CASSDSGGSYYEQYF | . | TRBJ2-7 | 15 | TRBD1 | TRBV5-1
TGTGCCAGCAGCGGGGTGGGCACTGAAGCTTTCTTT | CASSGVGTEAFF | . | TRBJ1-1 | 12 | . | TRBV27
TGTGCCAGCTCACCGTCAGAGGGCAATCAGCCCCAGCATTTT | CASSPSEGNQPQHF | few | TRBJ1-5 | 14 | . | TRBV18
TGTGCCAGCAGCTTAGAACTAGCGGGTCGATACGAGCAGTACTTC | CASSLELAGRYEQYF | . | TRBJ2-7 | 15 | TRBD2 | TRBV11-2
TGCGCCAGCACCGCCGGAGGGGGCTCCTACGAGCAGTACTTC | CASTAGGGSYEQYF | . | TRBJ2-7 | 14 | . | TRBV5-1
TGTGCCAGCACTAGGGGGCCCGGGGAGACCCAGTACTTC | CASTRGPGETQYF | . | TRBJ2-5 | 13 | TRBD1 | TRBV2
TGTGCCAGTAGTCTTACAGGGACGCTTGGGGCCAACGTCCTGACTTTC | CASSLTGTLGANVLTF | . | TRBJ2-6 | 16 | . | TRBV19
TGTGCCAGCTCACAGGGAGCGGGAGCCTACGAGCAGTACTTC | CASSQGAGAYEQYF | . | TRBJ2-7 | 14 | TRBD2 | TRBV18